The clone carrying this T cell receptor (beta chain) was picked up a small number of times. Its antigen is unknown. The V gene's germline CDR1 is KGHSH and CDR2 LQKENI. The V and J ends lost 4 bases and 5 bases, in that order; junction bases with no gene match: 6. The CDR3 totals 14 residues. These data come from a study of read filtering for tumor transcriptome and immune sequencing. Study-wide background: By R-ISS, stages I, II and III held around 8, 15 and 7 patients.

General study results and limits: Compared with RNA-seq, IR-seq gave much higher clonotype depth and reliability. Without single-read clonotypes, shared clonotype proportions correlated more between IR-seq and RNA-seq. The CD138-negative fraction was mixed bone marrow immune cells, not pure T cells.

From 350 to 500 ng of RNA, a library with molecular barcoded alpha/delta and beta/gamma adaptors was made. A single record per CDR3 protein comes from TCRdb applying MiXCR to the reads. The sample has some 15,000 distinct CDR3 sequences; over 20% are singletons. V usage is TRBV18 and J usage is TRBJ2-3, with TRBD2 matching 7 bases. This sequence originates from a donor aged 40 or over with multiple myeloma. The sequenced sample consisted of a population of CD138-negative cells sorted from bone marrow. CDR3 sequence reads: CASSLQLAEDTQYF. The CDR3 bases are TGTGCCAGCTCACTCCAGCTAGCGGAAGATACGCAGTATTTT.